This T cell receptor beta chain was captured by sequencing in a study of beta chain features in type 1 diabetes. The wider study: When patients were set against healthy donors, age, gender and cell yields were similar.

Reverse transcribing all isolated RNA meant expressed TCRB transcripts were sequenced. Sequencing used immunoSEQ multiplex PCR; TCRdb keeps in-frame clones, though not all of them. The repertoire holds roughly 730,000 clones, with roughly 13% as singletons. Findings of the study overall: Moderate but significant shortening of TCRB CDR3s was recorded in all four CD4+ subsets from Type 1 diabetes patients.

Trimming removed 4 bases from V and 1 base from J, with 8 bases in between. The CDR3 length is 14 residues. Germline loops: CDR1 MNHNS, CDR2 SASEGT. A few counts support this clone. Its target is not known. The specimen was naive CD4+ T cells from blood. The V and J genes are TRBV6-1 and TRBJ1-5; tentatively, D is TRBD1 (5 bases). This receptor was taken from a man aged 18 to 30 with type 1 diabetes. In DNA form, the CDR3 reads TGTGCCAGCAGTGGCCGGGACAGCAATCAGCCCCAGCATTTT. Translated: CASSGRDSNQPQHF.